The 2 T cell receptor beta chains below all came from one sample that was sequenced in a study of blood T cells in healthy people across ages. A second 7 to 11 cycle PCR used barcoded and J-beta primers. TCRdb processed the 5' RACE reads anew with MiXCR; each CDR3 protein has one entry. The data hold roughly 2 million distinct CDR3 sequences, with approximately 50% observed a single time. Sequenced sample: blood. The source of these receptors is a woman in her 40s in good health.

The CDR3 spells CSARFPGGERGANVLTF. The CDR3 coding sequence is TGCAGTGCTCGTTTCCCAGGGGGAGAACGTGGGGCCAACGTCCTGACTTTC. V usage is TRBV20-1 and J usage is TRBJ2-6; TRBD1 agrees at 7 bases. With V trimmed by 5 bases and J by 3 bases, 13 bases remained unmatched. CDR1 and CDR2 from the germline V gene are DFQATT and SNEGSKA (reference sequence). CDR3 length: 17 amino acids.

The chain uses TRBV20-1 and TRBJ2-7; unclear D gene. The length of the CDR3 is 11 residues. CDR1 is DFQATT and CDR2 is SNEGSKA in the germline V gene (reference sequence). V was clipped by 0 bases and J by 7 bases, with 7 bases between them. The CDR3 here is CSARDQPEQYF. The CDR3 DNA reads as TGCAGTGCTAGAGACCAGCCTGAGCAGTACTTC.